Shown below are 7 T cell receptor beta chains from a single sample sequenced in a study of OX40 agonist ivuxolimab in advanced cancers. Some clones are missing from TCRdb's copy, which holds only in-frame ones; the method was immunoSEQ multiplex PCR. The table shows nearly 110,000 clones, with around nine tenths occurring only once. This specimen was CD4+ or CD8+ T cells sorted from blood, taken in a trial of the OX40 agonist ivuxolimab. Every receptor here comes from an adult with an advanced solid tumor such as melanoma, head and neck, liver or kidney cancer.

This clone was detected a few times. This sequence joins TRBV2 and TRBJ2-5; 7 bases map to TRBD2. Trimming cost V 2 bases and J 9 bases; bases outside gene matches: 6. The CDR3 is 13 residues long. Looked up from germline, CDR1 is SNHLY and CDR2 is FYNNEI. The CDR3 region is CASSETSGAAQYF. The CDR3 nucleotides are TGTGCCAGCAGTGAAACCAGCGGGGCGGCCCAGTACTTC. The whole variable domain, remainder taken from reference TRBV2 and TRBJ2-5, is EPEVTQTPSHQVTQMGQEVILRCVPISNHLYFYWYRQILGQKVEFLVSFYNNEISEKSEIFDDQFSVERPDGSNFTLKIRSTKLEDSAMYFCASSETSGAAQYFGPGTRLLVL.

The chain links TRBV7-2 to TRBJ1-6; D unclear. This CDR3 comprises 13 residues. From germline, CDR1 is SGHTA and CDR2 FQGNSA. Trimming pared 1 base from V and 11 bases from J, leaving 9 bases between. The CDR3, as DNA: TGTGCCAGCAGCTTAGATGGGATCCCACCCCTCCACTTT. Translation: CASSLDGIPPLHF.

This sequence joins TRBV27 and TRBJ2-7; TRBD2 agrees at 8 bases. The length of the CDR3 is 12 residues. Germline V gene lookup returns CDR1 MNHEY and CDR2 SMNVEV (reference sequence). The V and J ends lost 6 bases and 5 bases, in that order; junction bases with no gene match: 3. CDR3 coding DNA: TGTGCCAGCAGCCGGGGGGGCCACGAGCAGTACTTC. Its translation is CASSRGGHEQYF.

The chain couples TRBV18 to TRBJ1-4, with D hard to call. Germline V gene sequence: CDR1 KGHSH, CDR2 LQKENI. This CDR3 contains 13 residues. Trimming left V 3 bases short and J 8 bases short, with 10 bases between. The CDR3 sequence: CASSPPAREKLFF. CDR3 in DNA: TGTGCCAGCTCACCCCCGGCCAGGGAAAAACTGTTTTTT.

This clone was detected only once. J is TRBJ2-6 and V is TRBV5-1, with 7 positions matching TRBD1. The CDR3 loop spans 17 amino acids. J was trimmed by 0 bases and V by 3 bases; bases with no gene match: 6. The germline V gene has CDR1 SGHRS and CDR2 YFSETQ. The CDR3 nucleotides are TGCGCCAGCAGCTCGACAGGGCCAAGCTCTGGGGCCAACGTCCTGACTTTC. Amino acid sequence: CASSSTGPSSGANVLTF.

The chain's CDR3 is CASSMVRGGTQPQHF. Here the CDR3 DNA reads TGTGCCAGTAGTATGGTCAGGGGAGGGACGCAGCCCCAGCATTTT. The rearrangement uses TRBV19 and TRBJ1-5; weak D call: TRBD1 (6 bases). Trimming removed 3 bases from V and 7 bases from J, with 16 bases in between. Germline CDR1 reads LNHDA; CDR2 reads SQIVND (reference sequence). The CDR3 consists of 15 residues.

The CDR3 here is CARPGTGGAGNQPQHF. The CDR3 nucleotides read TGTGCCAGACCCGGGACAGGGGGCGCGGGCAATCAGCCCCAGCATTTT. The V gene is TRBV7-2, the J gene TRBJ1-5, with 12 bases aligning to TRBD1. V shed 9 bases and J 2 bases; nucleotides not matched to a gene: 8. The CDR3 runs 16 residues. Germline V lookup: CDR1 SGHTA, CDR2 FQGNSA.